A single sample is the source of the 26 T cell receptor beta chains below, sequenced in a study of CD8 T cell repertoires and HIV-1 epitope variants (dated by TCRdb to 2018 to 2021). Their antigen targets remain unknown. The library relied on the immunoSEQ multiplex PCR assay. Held by TCRdb, this immuneACCESS table contains in-frame sequences only and omits some clones. Under half of the omission traces to an unresolved V gene where checked; the cause of the rest is unknown. A total of several thousand clones appear in this sample, 55% to 80% of them only once. The top ten constitute about 38% of the sample. Material: cultured CD8+ T cells derived from PBMCs. The receptors stem from a male donor with HIV.

The chain combines TRBV5-1 with TRBJ1-1, with unresolved D. The germline CDR1 and CDR2 sequences are SGHRS and YFSETQ. The V and J ends lost 0 bases and 8 bases respectively, with 14 bases between them. The CDR3 is made up of 14 amino acids. CDR3 region: CASSLADARREAFF. CDR3 coding DNA: TGCGCCAGCAGCTTGGCGGACGCTCGGAGGGAAGCTTTCTTT. The complete variable domain, with remaining parts taken from reference TRBV5-1 and TRBJ1-1, reads KAGVTQTPRYLIKTRGQQVTLSCSPISGHRSVSWYQQTPGQGLQFLFEYFSETQRNKGNFPGRFSGRQFSNSRSEMNVSTLELGDSALYLCASSLADARREAFFGQGTRLTVV.

This clone has only one observation. The V call is TRBV6-1, the J call TRBJ2-3, with D possibly being TRBD2 (5 bases). The CDR3 loop spans 14 amino acids. Germline CDR1 MNHNS, CDR2 SASEGT. V was shortened by 5 bases and J by 8 bases, with 17 bases between the two germline ends. CDR3 protein: CASSPGLRDGTQYF. DNA of the CDR3: TGTGCCAGCAGTCCTGGACTGAGAGACGGTACGCAGTATTTT.

This clone was counted between two and nine times. The chain recombines TRBV6-4 with TRBJ1-1, with a weak D call TRBD1 (6 bases). Looked up from germline, CDR1 is MRHNA and CDR2 is SNTAGT. There are 13 residues in the CDR3. V lost 4 bases to trimming and J lost 9 bases, with 15 bases between them. The CDR3 spells CASSVDQQGKAFF. The CDR3 nucleotides read TGTGCCAGCAGTGTCGATCAACAGGGAAAAGCTTTCTTT.

This chain connects TRBV5-6 to TRBJ2-7, with D perhaps matching TRBD1 (5 bases). Germline CDR1 is SGHDT and CDR2 is YYEEEE. The CDR3 has 16 residues. Trimming shortened V by 4 bases and J by 2 bases, and 19 bases separated the two germline ends. The CDR3 spells CASSHTVGQLTYEQYF. The CDR3 DNA reads as TGTGCCAGCAGCCACACAGTGGGGCAGTTAACCTACGAGCAGTACTTC.

The rearrangement links TRBV28 to TRBJ1-5; D is possibly TRBD1 (6 bases). The CDR3 spans 15 residues. V lost 3 bases and J 5 bases, leaving 14 bases between the germline ends. From germline, CDR1 is MDHEN and CDR2 SYDVKM. CDR3 residues: CASSLRGHMDQPQHF. The DNA of the CDR3 is TGTGCCAGCAGTTTGAGGGGACATATGGATCAGCCCCAGCATTTT.

V is TRBV6-1 and J is TRBJ2-2; 9 nucleotides align to TRBD2. V was pared by 10 bases and J by 1 base, with 4 bases of the junction left unmatched. Germline values: CDR1 MNHNS, CDR2 SASEGT. The CDR3 runs to 14 residues. In nucleotides, the CDR3 is TGTGCCACCTCTAGCGGGGTGAACACCGGGGAGCTGTTTTTT. It translates to CATSSGVNTGELFF.

The CDR3 loop reads CASSYSGVQETQYF. The DNA for the CDR3 is TGTGCCAGCAGTTACTCGGGGGTGCAAGAGACCCAGTACTTC. The chain links TRBV6-5 to TRBJ2-5; D assignment may be TRBD1 or TRBD2 (5 bases each). With 0 bases removed from V and 2 bases from J, the gap between germline ends came to 7 bases. Germline V lookup: CDR1 MNHEY, CDR2 SVGAGI. The CDR3 is made up of 14 amino acids.

This chain connects TRBV4-3 to TRBJ2-2; D remains ambiguous. CDR1 and CDR2 (germline): LGHNA, YSLEER. Trimming left V 2 bases short and J 4 bases short, with 17 bases between. The CDR3 extends over 17 amino acids. This CDR3 is CASSQSRLTQTTGELFF. The CDR3 DNA follows: TGCGCCAGCAGCCAATCTCGTCTCACGCAGACCACCGGGGAGCTGTTTTTT.

The V call is TRBV14, the J call TRBJ2-5; D gene unclear. V lost 1 base and J lost 2, with 11 bases in between. Germline CDR1 is SGHDN and CDR2 is FVKESK. This CDR3 is built from 15 residues. In DNA, the CDR3 is TGTGCCAGCAGCCAAGCTAGGACGAAGCAAGAGACCCAGTACTTC. It encodes CASSQARTKQETQYF. Together with reference TRBV14 and TRBJ2-5, the CDR3 gives the full variable domain: EAGVTQFPSHSVIEKGQTVTLRCDPISGHDNLYWYRRVMGKEIKFLLHFVKESKQDESGMPNNRFLAERTGGTYSTLKVQPAELEDSGVYFCASSQARTKQETQYFGPGTRLLVL.

The rearrangement links TRBV7-9 to TRBJ2-2, with no clear D. Germline-derived CDR1 and CDR2 are SEHNR and FQNEAQ (reference sequence). CDR3 length: 14 amino acids. V lost 3 bases to trimming and J lost 1 base, with 6 bases between them. CDR3 protein: CASSFRGNTGELFF. CDR3 nucleotide sequence: TGTGCCAGCAGCTTTCGCGGGAACACCGGGGAGCTGTTTTTT.

This CDR3 is CASSQDGGTGDITGELFF. In DNA form, the CDR3 reads TGCGCCAGCAGCCAAGACGGAGGGACAGGGGACATCACCGGGGAGCTGTTTTTT. The V and J genes are TRBV4-3 and TRBJ2-2; TRBD1 matches at 10 bases. Germline CDR1 and CDR2: LGHNA and YSLEER. V was clipped by 0 bases and J by 4 bases; unmatched bases: 8. This CDR3 has 18 amino acids.

This rearrangement joins TRBV15 to TRBJ1-5, with D tentatively TRBD1 (5 bases). The CDR3 runs 13 residues. The germline V gene encodes CDR1 LNHNV and CDR2 YYDKDF (reference sequence). Trimming stripped 4 bases from V and 3 bases from J, with 7 bases between. Written as DNA, the CDR3 is TGTGCCACCAGCAAAGGGGACAATCAGCCCCAGCATTTT. Encoded protein: CATSKGDNQPQHF.

In DNA form, the CDR3 reads TGTGCCAGCAGTCGGGCCGGGGGGGGCTACAATGAGCAGTTCTTC. Residues: CASSRAGGGYNEQFF. V gene TRBV27 combines with J gene TRBJ2-1; TRBD2 matches 8 bases. The CDR3 is 15 amino acids. Germline V gene lookup returns CDR1 MNHEY and CDR2 SMNVEV (reference sequence). The J segment lost 3 bases and the V segment lost 5 bases, leaving 6 bases of the junction unmatched.

The CDR3 coding sequence is TGTGCCAGCAGCTTGTCCTCGACTAGCGGGAGTGACGAGCAGTACTTC. This sequence encodes CASSLSSTSGSDEQYF. The rearrangement links TRBV5-4 to TRBJ2-7; 12 nucleotides line up with TRBD2. This CDR3 is built from 16 residues. Germline CDR1 SGHNT, CDR2 YYREEE (reference sequence). The ends lost 1 base at V and 5 bases at J; junction bases unmatched: 7.

This clone was seen a single time. The chain is built from TRBV4-3 and TRBJ1-5, with unresolved D. With 4 bases removed from V and 3 bases from J, the gap between germline ends came to 13 bases. The CDR3 has 15 residues. Per germline, CDR1 LGHNA and CDR2 YSLEER. The CDR3 region is CASSPILQHNQPQHF. The CDR3 DNA reads TGCGCCAGCAGCCCGATCCTACAACACAATCAGCCCCAGCATTTT.

The gene calls are TRBV13 and TRBJ2-7, with TRBD2 matching 8 bases. Per germline, CDR1 PRHDT and CDR2 FYEKMQ (reference sequence). The length of the CDR3 is 14 residues. V shed 5 bases and J 4 bases; nucleotides not matched to a gene: 7. Here the CDR3 reads CASSHGSGVYEQYF. The CDR3, as DNA: TGTGCCAGCAGCCACGGTAGCGGGGTGTACGAGCAGTACTTC.

The J gene is TRBJ2-3, the V gene TRBV4-2; 8 bases are a match to TRBD2. Germline V lookup: CDR1 LGHNA, CDR2 YNFKEQ. The CDR3 contains 18 residues. J gave up 2 bases and V 0 bases, and 10 bases lay outside the gene matches. This chain's CDR3 is CASSQDGAGGPLTDTQYF. The CDR3 region has the DNA TGTGCCAGCAGCCAAGACGGGGCGGGGGGTCCTCTCACAGATACGCAGTATTTT.

This clone was found a few times. The chain recombines TRBV5-1 with TRBJ2-7; unclear D gene. This CDR3 has 13 residues. In germline, CDR1 is SGHRS, CDR2 YFSETQ. V was cut by 1 base and J by 9 bases, with 14 bases left in between. Written as DNA, the CDR3 is TGCGCCAGCAGCTTGTCTGTTTCGTCAGGGCAGTACTTC. It translates to CASSLSVSSGQYF.

This clone was counted a single time. The chain combines TRBV27 with TRBJ2-7; 7 bases are a match to TRBD1. Germline V gives CDR1 MNHEY, CDR2 SMNVEV (reference sequence). Germline trimming cut 9 bases from V and 5 bases from J; bases unmatched to any gene: 13. The CDR3 is 14 amino acids. CDR3: CARTPGQRLDEQYF. The CDR3 DNA reads as TGTGCCAGGACTCCGGGACAGAGGCTCGACGAGCAGTACTTC.

This clone was counted only a few times. The CDR3 bases are TGTGCCAGCAGTTTACAGGGGAACAATCAGCCCCAGCATTTT. It encodes CASSLQGNNQPQHF. V usage is TRBV6-5 and J usage is TRBJ1-5; 7 bases line up with TRBD1. The CDR3 loop spans 14 amino acids. The junction had 3 bases not matched to a gene; V was cut back by 4 bases and J by 3 bases. Looked up from germline, CDR1 is MNHEY and CDR2 is SVGAGI.

This clone occurred once. The chain has TRBV28 and TRBJ2-1; tentatively, D is TRBD2 (5 bases). V shed 5 bases and J shed 5 bases, with 16 bases lying between them. This CDR3 has 15 residues. Germline V gives CDR1 MDHEN, CDR2 SYDVKM. CDR3 sequence reads: CASSPPLEADNEQFF. CDR3 nucleotides: TGTGCCAGCAGTCCCCCGCTGGAAGCGGACAATGAGCAGTTCTTC.

The chain uses TRBV19 and TRBJ1-1, with D perhaps TRBD1 (6 bases). CDR3 length equals 14 residues. Germline CDR1 reads LNHDA; CDR2 reads SQIVND (reference sequence). In DNA, the CDR3 is TGTGCGAGTCATTTCGGGAGTGGCAGGGGTGAAGCTTTCTTT. This codes for CASHFGSGRGEAFF.

The chain employs TRBV19 and TRBJ1-4; 9 bases agree with TRBD1. The CDR3 is 13 amino acids. Per the germline V gene, CDR1 is LNHDA and CDR2 is SQIVND (reference sequence). With 9 bases clipped from V and 7 bases from J, the junction kept 6 bases outside the gene matches. CDR3 amino acids: CASAGQGVEKLFF. CDR3 bases: TGTGCCAGCGCGGGACAGGGAGTTGAAAAACTGTTTTTT.

The V gene is TRBV28, the J gene TRBJ1-5; TRBD1 matches at 10 bases. Germline-derived CDR1 and CDR2 are MDHEN and SYDVKM. The CDR3 loop spans 15 amino acids. V shed 5 bases and J 4 bases; nucleotides not matched to a gene: 5. In DNA form, the CDR3 reads TGTGCCAGCAGTCTGACAGGGGGCAGTAATCAGCCCCAGCATTTT. Amino acid sequence: CASSLTGGSNQPQHF.

The J gene is TRBJ1-4, the V gene TRBV7-9; no firm D call. V dropped 1 base and J dropped 7 bases, with 7 bases sitting between them. The CDR3 is 13 amino acids. CDR1 and CDR2 (germline): SEHNR, FQNEAQ (reference sequence). The CDR3 here is CASSLVGTEKLFF. The CDR3 nucleotides are TGTGCCAGCAGCTTAGTGGGAACTGAAAAACTGTTTTTT.

By share, this clone counts as large (0.1 to 1%). The chain carries TRBV7-9 and TRBJ1-5; D remains ambiguous. This CDR3 is 14 amino acids long. V lost 5 bases and J lost 0, with 8 bases in between. The germline gives CDR1 SEHNR, CDR2 FQNEAQ (reference sequence). The CDR3, as DNA: TGTGCCAGCAGCCCGAGCTATAGCAATCAGCCCCAGCATTTT. This translates into CASSPSYSNQPQHF. Drawing the rest from reference TRBV7-9 and TRBJ1-5, the complete variable domain is DTGVSQNPRHKITKRGQNVTFRCDPISEHNRLYWYRQTLGQGPEFLTYFQNEAQLEKSRLLSDRFSAERPKGSFSTLEIQRTEQGDSAMYLCASSPSYSNQPQHFGDGTRLSIL.